This TCR beta chain was profiled in a study of blood T cell repertoires in COVID-19. Study details: Both acute and convalescent COVID-19 samples were obtained from the United States, Italy and Spain.

This table comes from immunoSEQ multiplex PCR, and its TCRdb copy is limited to in-frame clones, with some not included. The sample includes 350,000 to 400,000 clones, roughly nine tenths of them seen just once. Germline values: CDR1 KGHSH, CDR2 LQKENI. The ends lost 3 bases at V and 8 bases at J; junction bases unmatched: 6. This CDR3 has 15 residues. The origin of this receptor is a man younger than 35 who had recovered from COVID-19. Input material: PBMCs or T cells enriched from blood (not recorded which). The rearrangement joins TRBV18 to TRBJ1-3, with TRBD1 identical over 11 bases. DNA for the CDR3: TGTGCCAGCTCACCGGGGACAGGGGGTCAGGACACCATATATTTT. Translation gives CASSPGTGGQDTIYF.